This TCR beta chain was recorded in a study of shared clonotypes between healthy human individuals. TCRdb's table, derived via immunoSEQ multiplex PCR, lists solely in-frame clones and lacks some. The top ten clones hold approximately 1.7% of a sample with roughly 2,000,000 clones, around 95% of them seen once. As defined, naive CD8 cells were CD45RO-negative and positively selected for CCR7, with terminally differentiated effector memory CD45RA+ cells excluded. CDR3 length: 14 amino acids. Germline CDR1 and CDR2: SGHVS and FNYEAQ. Trimming took off 3 bases at V and 2 bases at J, with 8 bases between the two ends.

Sequencing used naive CD8+ T cells from PBMCs. The rearrangement links TRBV7-6 to TRBJ2-1; no firm D call. This sequence was found in a young man in good health. Some clones in this sample may be carry-over from other donors' samples. The CDR3 sequence: CASSLTGAYNEQFF. CDR3 nucleotide sequence: TGTGCCAGCAGCTTGACGGGTGCCTACAATGAGCAGTTCTTC.